This T cell receptor (beta chain) was sequenced in a study of cytomegalovirus exposure and HLA in healthy donors. Study-wide context: The 100 to 150 validation repertoires and the approximately 700 first-cohort repertoires shared a platform, a later analysis reported. Study results and caveats: There were some public TCRs occurring in many donors, but most TCR sequences were rare. In vitro data verified three CMV-associated chains as specific for CMV antigens.

Measured with immunoSEQ multiplex PCR; TCRdb has only the in-frame clones, and not every one. The repertoire holds under 200,000 clones, with around 96% as singletons. On this clone: Its antigen is not known.

The germline CDR1 and CDR2 sequences are WSHSY and SAAADI. The CDR3 sequence is 15 residues long. Trimming stripped 0 bases from V and 10 bases from J, with 15 bases between. This TCR derives from a woman under 30 in good health and CMV-seronegative. The chain recombines TRBV10-2 with TRBJ1-4; D is possibly TRBD1 (6 bases). Specimen: PBMCs. The CDR3 is CASSESWGLSGKLFF. CDR3 nucleotide sequence: TGCGCCAGCAGTGAGTCGTGGGGGCTCAGTGGAAAACTGTTTTTT.